These T cell receptor beta chains were read from a single sample in a study of shared clonotypes between healthy human individuals. TCRdb keeps only in-frame clones here, not all; method: immunoSEQ multiplex PCR. The sample lists about a million clones, around four fifths occurring once. The sample comprised memory CD4+ T cells sorted from blood. These receptors were collected from a man aged 18-30 years in good health. The CDR3 runs from the conserved cysteine through the conserved F or W. D genes are given only for firm matches. Some rows mark clone size as missing; the rest say once, few, many or name a class of expanded clone.

cdr3_nt: TGTGCCAGCAGCCGGGGAGTTGCGGGACAGGGCGAAAAACTGTTTTTT; cdr3_aa: CASSRGVAGQGEKLFF; d_call: TRBD1; clone_size: -; v_call: TRBV11-2; j_call: TRBJ1-4
cdr3_nt: TGTGCCAGCAGCTTAGGGACAGGGTCAAGGGATACGCAGTATTTT; cdr3_aa: CASSLGTGSRDTQYF; d_call: TRBD1; clone_size: -; v_call: TRBV11-2; j_call: TRBJ2-3
cdr3_nt: TGTGCCAGCTCACCAGAGGGAACTATGAACACTGAAGCTTTCTTT; cdr3_aa: CASSPEGTMNTEAFF; d_call: -; clone_size: few; v_call: TRBV18; j_call: TRBJ1-1
cdr3_nt: TGTGCCAGCAGTTATCGGGGAGGGCCGCTCGATGAGCAGTTCTTC; cdr3_aa: CASSYRGGPLDEQFF; d_call: TRBD2; clone_size: -; v_call: TRBV6-8; j_call: TRBJ2-1
cdr3_nt: TGTGCCAGCAGTTTACGGACCACAGATACGCAGTATTTT; cdr3_aa: CASSLRTTDTQYF; d_call: -; clone_size: -; v_call: TRBV27; j_call: TRBJ2-3
cdr3_nt: TGCGCCAGCAGCCCCTGGACTAGCGGGGGGACCTACAATGAGCAGTTCTTC; cdr3_aa: CASSPWTSGGTYNEQFF; d_call: TRBD2; clone_size: -; v_call: TRBV4-1; j_call: TRBJ2-1
cdr3_nt: TGCGCCAGCAGCCCTACAGGGACCGCCTCTGGGGCCAACGTCCTGACTTTC; cdr3_aa: CASSPTGTASGANVLTF; d_call: -; clone_size: -; v_call: TRBV4-1; j_call: TRBJ2-6
cdr3_nt: TGTGCCATCAGCTCCTCCCTAGGGGGGAGCACAGATACGCAGTATTTT; cdr3_aa: CAISSSLGGSTDTQYF; d_call: -; clone_size: -; v_call: TRBV10-3; j_call: TRBJ2-3
cdr3_nt: TGCGCCAGCAGCGGCCCGGGGGGGCGAAACGAGCAGTACTTC; cdr3_aa: CASSGPGGRNEQYF; d_call: TRBD2; clone_size: -; v_call: TRBV5-1; j_call: TRBJ2-7
cdr3_nt: TGTGCCAGTAGTATCGGGACTAGCGGCTACAATGAGCAGTTCTTC; cdr3_aa: CASSIGTSGYNEQFF; d_call: TRBD2; clone_size: few; v_call: TRBV19; j_call: TRBJ2-1
cdr3_nt: TGTGCCAGCAGTCCTGGGACAGGTAGGACAGATACGCAGTATTTT; cdr3_aa: CASSPGTGRTDTQYF; d_call: TRBD1; clone_size: -; v_call: TRBV27; j_call: TRBJ2-3
cdr3_nt: TGTGCCAGCAGCCAAGATCGAGGACAGGAGGCCGAGCAGTACTTC; cdr3_aa: CASSQDRGQEAEQYF; d_call: TRBD1; clone_size: -; v_call: TRBV4-2; j_call: TRBJ2-7
cdr3_nt: TGCGCCAGCAGGACTAGCGGGGGGGCCGAGCAGTACTTC; cdr3_aa: CASRTSGGAEQYF; d_call: TRBD2; clone_size: -; v_call: TRBV5-1; j_call: TRBJ2-7
cdr3_nt: TGTGCCAGCAGAACCAACTTAGTTACCTACGAGCAGTACTTC; cdr3_aa: CASRTNLVTYEQYF; d_call: -; clone_size: -; v_call: TRBV28; j_call: TRBJ2-7
cdr3_nt: TGTGCCAGCTCATGGACAGGAACCAACTCCTACGAGCAGTACTTC; cdr3_aa: CASSWTGTNSYEQYF; d_call: TRBD1; clone_size: -; v_call: TRBV18; j_call: TRBJ2-7
cdr3_nt: TGTGCCAGCAGTGTTGGAGCGTTCGAGCAGTACTTC; cdr3_aa: CASSVGAFEQYF; d_call: -; clone_size: -; v_call: TRBV2; j_call: TRBJ2-7
cdr3_nt: TGTGCCAGCAGTGGCGCCTCCTCAAGGCCCTCGGGAGGCTACACCTTC; cdr3_aa: CASSGASSRPSGGYTF; d_call: -; clone_size: once; v_call: TRBV6-1; j_call: TRBJ1-2
cdr3_nt: TGTGCCAGCAGTTCCGGACTAGCGGGAGGCCCCACCTCCTACGAGCAGTACTTC; cdr3_aa: CASSSGLAGGPTSYEQYF; d_call: TRBD2; clone_size: few; v_call: TRBV6-9; j_call: TRBJ2-7
cdr3_nt: TGTGCCAGCAGTACCCAACGACAGGGGGCGAACACTGAAGCTTTCTTT; cdr3_aa: CASSTQRQGANTEAFF; d_call: TRBD1; clone_size: -; v_call: TRBV6-6; j_call: TRBJ1-1
cdr3_nt: TGTGCCAGCTCACCGGGGAGGGTTGGCACTGAAGCTTTCTTT; cdr3_aa: CASSPGRVGTEAFF; d_call: -; clone_size: -; v_call: TRBV18; j_call: TRBJ1-1
cdr3_nt: TGTGCCATCAGTGAAACAAGTGCGGTCTCTGGGGCCAACGTCCTGACTTTC; cdr3_aa: CAISETSAVSGANVLTF; d_call: -; clone_size: -; v_call: TRBV10-3; j_call: TRBJ2-6
cdr3_nt: TGCGCCAGCAGCCTCGGACTCTCCACCGGGGAGCTGTTTTTT; cdr3_aa: CASSLGLSTGELFF; d_call: -; clone_size: few; v_call: TRBV4-3; j_call: TRBJ2-2
cdr3_nt: TGTGCCAGCAGTTTCCTTGGGGGGAATGAGCAGTTCTTC; cdr3_aa: CASSFLGGNEQFF; d_call: -; clone_size: -; v_call: TRBV6-5; j_call: TRBJ2-1
cdr3_nt: TGTGCCAGCAGCTGGGGGGTTGGACTGAGCGCGGCTGGCTACACCTTC; cdr3_aa: CASSWGVGLSAAGYTF; d_call: -; clone_size: -; v_call: TRBV5-5; j_call: TRBJ1-2
cdr3_nt: TGTGCCAGCAGCTCCGAGACCGGGACAGGGAACACCGGGGAGCTGTTTTTT; cdr3_aa: CASSSETGTGNTGELFF; d_call: TRBD1; clone_size: -; v_call: TRBV11-3; j_call: TRBJ2-2
cdr3_nt: TGTGCCAGCACTGTACAAGAGACCCAGTACTTC; cdr3_aa: CASTVQETQYF; d_call: -; clone_size: -; v_call: TRBV2; j_call: TRBJ2-5
cdr3_nt: TGTGCCAGCAGCTTAGAGTTGGTCTCCCAGTACTTC; cdr3_aa: CASSLELVSQYF; d_call: -; clone_size: many; v_call: TRBV7-9; j_call: TRBJ2-5
cdr3_nt: TGTGCCAGCTCACCATCGAGCAATCAGCCCCAGCATTTT; cdr3_aa: CASSPSSNQPQHF; d_call: -; clone_size: -; v_call: TRBV18; j_call: TRBJ1-5
cdr3_nt: TGTGCCAGCAGCGTATATGATATAGCTGAGGACAATGAGCAGTTCTTC; cdr3_aa: CASSVYDIAEDNEQFF; d_call: -; clone_size: -; v_call: TRBV9; j_call: TRBJ2-1